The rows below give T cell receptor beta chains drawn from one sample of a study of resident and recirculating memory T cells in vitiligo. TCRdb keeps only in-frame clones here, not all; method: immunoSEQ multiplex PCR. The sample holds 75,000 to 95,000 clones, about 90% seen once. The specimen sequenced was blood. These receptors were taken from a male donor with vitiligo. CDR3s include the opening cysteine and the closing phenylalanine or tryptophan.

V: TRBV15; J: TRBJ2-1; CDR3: CATSRDRTSGRASYNEQFF
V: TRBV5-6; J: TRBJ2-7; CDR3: CASSLETRGTSYEQYF
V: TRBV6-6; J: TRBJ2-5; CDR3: CASSYAQKETQYF
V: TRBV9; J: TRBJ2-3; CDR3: CASSPGDGDTDTQYF
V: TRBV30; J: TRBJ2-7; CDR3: CAWSEGTGVVSRVSYEQYF
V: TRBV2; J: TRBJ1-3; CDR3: CASRGNGNTIYF
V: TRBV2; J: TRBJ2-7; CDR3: CASRGGYEQYF
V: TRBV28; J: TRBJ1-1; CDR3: CASSTGNPNTEAFF
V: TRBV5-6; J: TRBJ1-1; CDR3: CASTRQGTKNTEAFF
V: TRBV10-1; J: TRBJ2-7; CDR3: CASSETGDTYEQYF
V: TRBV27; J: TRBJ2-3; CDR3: CASSLGQVTTDTQYF
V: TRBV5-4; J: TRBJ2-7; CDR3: CASSLAGGRAVTYEQYF
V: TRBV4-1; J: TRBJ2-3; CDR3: CASSLNQGFLTDTQYF
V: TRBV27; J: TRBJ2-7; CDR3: CASRQEGQGPLSTYEQYF
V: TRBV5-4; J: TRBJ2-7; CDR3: CASSYDSYYEQYF
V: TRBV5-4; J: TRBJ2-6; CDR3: CASRWTSEANVLTF
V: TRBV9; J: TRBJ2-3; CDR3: CASSVVARTSTDTQYF
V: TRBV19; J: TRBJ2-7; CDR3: CASSIDLATTYSYEQYF
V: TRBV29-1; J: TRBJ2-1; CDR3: CSVDLFVEQFF
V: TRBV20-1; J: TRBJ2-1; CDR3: CSAGVGEQFF
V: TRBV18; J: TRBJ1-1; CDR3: CASSPVPGQGLWTEAFF
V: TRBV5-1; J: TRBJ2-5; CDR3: CASSFGQGGETQYF
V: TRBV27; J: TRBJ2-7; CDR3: CASSPTGGSEQYF
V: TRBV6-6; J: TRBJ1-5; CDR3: CASSPPVLNQPQHF
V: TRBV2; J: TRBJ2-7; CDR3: CASMGPAGGSREQYF
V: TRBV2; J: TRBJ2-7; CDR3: CASRETSFDEQYF
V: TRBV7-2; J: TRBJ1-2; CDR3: CASSLGGVALNYGYTF
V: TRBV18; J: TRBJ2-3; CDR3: CASSPRQIAGGPDTQYF
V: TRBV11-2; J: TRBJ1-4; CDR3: CASSPGTNEKLFF
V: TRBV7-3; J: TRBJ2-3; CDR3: CASSFGTLTDTQYF
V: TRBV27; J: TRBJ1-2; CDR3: CASSSSGKKGYGYTF
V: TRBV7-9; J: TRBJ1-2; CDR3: CASSFGGWGLANYGYTF
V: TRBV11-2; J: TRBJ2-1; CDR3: CASSLISTSGRRNEQFF
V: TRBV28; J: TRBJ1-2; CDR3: CASTQGAGNYGYTF
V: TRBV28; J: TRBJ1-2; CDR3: CASSPPNRGGYTF
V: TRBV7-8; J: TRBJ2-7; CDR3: CASSYWDRAYEQYF
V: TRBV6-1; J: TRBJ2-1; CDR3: CASSASGTGNEQFF
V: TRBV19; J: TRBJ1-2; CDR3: CASSMARGRLYGYTF
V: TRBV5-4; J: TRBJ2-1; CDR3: CASSLLAGGYNEQFF
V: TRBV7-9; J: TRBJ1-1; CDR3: CASREQGNTEAFF
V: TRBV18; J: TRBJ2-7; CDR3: CASSPGQVAEYEQYF
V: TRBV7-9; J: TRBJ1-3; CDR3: CASSLGQGSGNTIYF
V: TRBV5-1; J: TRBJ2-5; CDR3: CASNLDSFQETQYF
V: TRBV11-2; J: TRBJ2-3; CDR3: CASSLGTGWGPRDTQYF
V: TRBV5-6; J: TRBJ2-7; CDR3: CASSPTRTGNYEQYF
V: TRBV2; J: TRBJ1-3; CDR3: CASSAGQGSTIYF
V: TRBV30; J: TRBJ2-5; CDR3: CAWSVRVQETQYF
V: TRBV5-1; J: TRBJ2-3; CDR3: CASSLEGGTDTQYF
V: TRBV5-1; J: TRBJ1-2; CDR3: CASSPGTGNYGYTF
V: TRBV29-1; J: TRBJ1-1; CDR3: CSVEEGQNLQGAFF
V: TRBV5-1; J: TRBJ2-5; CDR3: CASSPRGKETQYF
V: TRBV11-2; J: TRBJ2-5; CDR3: CASTKIREAETQYF
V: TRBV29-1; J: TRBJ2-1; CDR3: CSVVGGPRGRYNEQFF
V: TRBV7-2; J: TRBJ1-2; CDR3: CASSLAARQGASRSYGYTF
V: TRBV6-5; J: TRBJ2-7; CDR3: CASSYRRDGYEQYF
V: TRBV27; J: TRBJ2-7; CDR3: CASSLSPGAGGNHEQYF